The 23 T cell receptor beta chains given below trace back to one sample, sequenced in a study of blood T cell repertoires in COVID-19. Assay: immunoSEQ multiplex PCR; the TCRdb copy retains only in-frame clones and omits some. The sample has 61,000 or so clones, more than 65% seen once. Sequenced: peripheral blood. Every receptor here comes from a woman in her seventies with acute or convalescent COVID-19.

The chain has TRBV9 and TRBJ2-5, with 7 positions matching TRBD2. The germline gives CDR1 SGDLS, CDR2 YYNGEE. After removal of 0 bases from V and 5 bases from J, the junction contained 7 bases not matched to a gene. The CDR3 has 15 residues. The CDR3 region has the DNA TGTGCCAGCAGCGTAGAGACTAGCAGGAAGGAGACCCAGTACTTC. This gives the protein CASSVETSRKETQYF. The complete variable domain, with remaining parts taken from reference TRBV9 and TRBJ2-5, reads DSGVTQTPKHLITATGQRVTLRCSPRSGDLSVYWYQQSLDQGLQFLIQYYNGEERAKGNILERFSAQQFPDLHSELNLSSLELGDSALYFCASSVETSRKETQYFGPGTRLLVL.

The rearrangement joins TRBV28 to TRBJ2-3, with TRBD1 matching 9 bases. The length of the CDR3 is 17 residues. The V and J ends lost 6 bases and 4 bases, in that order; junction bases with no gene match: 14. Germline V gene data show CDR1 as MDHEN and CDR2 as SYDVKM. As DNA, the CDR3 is TGTGCCAGCAGAAACGTGCCGGGACAGGGAGTCCCAGATACGCAGTATTTT. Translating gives CASRNVPGQGVPDTQYF. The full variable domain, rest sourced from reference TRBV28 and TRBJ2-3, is DVKVTQSSRYLVKRTGEKVFLECVQDMDHENMFWYRQDPGLGLRLIYFSYDVKMKEKGDIPEGYSVSREKKERFSLILESASTNQTSMYLCASRNVPGQGVPDTQYFGPGTRLTVL.

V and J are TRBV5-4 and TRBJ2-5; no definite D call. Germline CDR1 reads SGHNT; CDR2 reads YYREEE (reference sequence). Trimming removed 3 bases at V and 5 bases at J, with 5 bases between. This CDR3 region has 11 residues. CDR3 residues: CASSYGETQYF. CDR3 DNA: TGTGCCAGCAGCTACGGGGAGACCCAGTACTTC.

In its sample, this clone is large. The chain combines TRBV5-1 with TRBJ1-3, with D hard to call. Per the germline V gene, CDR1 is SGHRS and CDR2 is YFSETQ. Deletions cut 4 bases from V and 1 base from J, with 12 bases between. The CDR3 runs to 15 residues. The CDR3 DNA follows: TGCGCCAGCAGCCGCGGGGATTCTTCTGGAAACACCATATATTTT. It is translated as CASSRGDSSGNTIYF.

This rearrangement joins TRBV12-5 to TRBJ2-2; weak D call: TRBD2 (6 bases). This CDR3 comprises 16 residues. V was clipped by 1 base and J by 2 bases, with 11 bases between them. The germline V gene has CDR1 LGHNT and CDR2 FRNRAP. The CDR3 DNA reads TGTGCTAGTGGTTTGGGACGGGACTCTAACACCGGGGAGCTGTTTTTT. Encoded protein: CASGLGRDSNTGELFF.

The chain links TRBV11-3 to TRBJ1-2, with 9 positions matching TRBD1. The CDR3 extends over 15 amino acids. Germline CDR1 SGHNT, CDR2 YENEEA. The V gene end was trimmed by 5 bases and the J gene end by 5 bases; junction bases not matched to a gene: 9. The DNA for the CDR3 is TGTGCCAGCAGCCCAAGGACAGGGGATCTTTATGGCTACACCTTC. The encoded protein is CASSPRTGDLYGYTF.

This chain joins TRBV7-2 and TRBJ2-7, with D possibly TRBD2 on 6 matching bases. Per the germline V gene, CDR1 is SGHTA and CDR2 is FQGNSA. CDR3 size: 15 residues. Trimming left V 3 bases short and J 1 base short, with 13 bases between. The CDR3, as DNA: TGTGCCAGCAGCTTTGAAGCGGGTGCTTCCTACGAGCAGTACTTC. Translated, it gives CASSFEAGASYEQYF. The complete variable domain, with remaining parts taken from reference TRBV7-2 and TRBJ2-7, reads GAGVSQSPSNKVTEKGKDVELRCDPISGHTALYWYRQSLGQGLEFLIYFQGNSAPDKSGLPSDRFSAERTGGSVSTLTIQRTQQEDSAVYLCASSFEAGASYEQYFGPGTRLTVT.

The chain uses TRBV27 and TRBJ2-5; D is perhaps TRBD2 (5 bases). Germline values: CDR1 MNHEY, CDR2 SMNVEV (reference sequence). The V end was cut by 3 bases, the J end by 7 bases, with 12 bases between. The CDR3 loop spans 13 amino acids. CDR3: CASSFRREGTQYF. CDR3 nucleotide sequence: TGTGCCAGCAGTTTCAGGCGAGAGGGGACCCAGTACTTC.

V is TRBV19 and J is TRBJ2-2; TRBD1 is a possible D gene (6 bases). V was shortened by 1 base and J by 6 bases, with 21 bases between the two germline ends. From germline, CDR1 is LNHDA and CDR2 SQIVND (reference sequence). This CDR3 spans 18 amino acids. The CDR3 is CASSIAVSGQSASGELFF. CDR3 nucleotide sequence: TGTGCCAGTAGTATAGCAGTGTCTGGACAGTCAGCGTCCGGGGAGCTGTTTTTT.

CDR3 DNA: TGTGCCAGCAGTTACACTATCGGGACTAGCGGCGGGGAGACCCAGTACTTC. Encoded protein: CASSYTIGTSGGETQYF. The chain recombines TRBV6-2 or TRBV6-3 with TRBJ2-5; 11 bases match TRBD2. After removal of 2 bases from V and 5 bases from J, the junction contained 10 bases not matched to a gene. This CDR3 spans 17 amino acids. Germline loops: CDR1 MNHEY, CDR2 SVGEGT.

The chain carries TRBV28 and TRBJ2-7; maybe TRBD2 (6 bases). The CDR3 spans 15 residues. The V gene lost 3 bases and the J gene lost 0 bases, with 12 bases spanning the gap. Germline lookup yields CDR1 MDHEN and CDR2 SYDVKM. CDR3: CASSFVSGVSYEQYF. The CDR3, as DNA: TGTGCCAGCAGTTTTGTGTCGGGGGTCTCCTACGAGCAGTACTTC.

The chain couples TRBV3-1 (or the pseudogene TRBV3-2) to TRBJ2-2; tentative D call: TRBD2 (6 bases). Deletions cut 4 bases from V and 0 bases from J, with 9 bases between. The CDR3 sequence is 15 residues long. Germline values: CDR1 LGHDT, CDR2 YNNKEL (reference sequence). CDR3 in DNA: TGTGCCAGCAGCCCGGGACTCCCGAACACCGGGGAGCTGTTTTTT. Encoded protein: CASSPGLPNTGELFF.

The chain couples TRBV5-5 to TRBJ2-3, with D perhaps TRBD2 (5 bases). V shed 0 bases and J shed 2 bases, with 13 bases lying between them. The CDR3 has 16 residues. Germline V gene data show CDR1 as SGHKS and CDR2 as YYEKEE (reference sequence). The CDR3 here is CASSLGRELSTDTQYF. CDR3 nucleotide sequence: TGTGCCAGCAGCTTGGGACGGGAACTCTCCACAGATACGCAGTATTTT.

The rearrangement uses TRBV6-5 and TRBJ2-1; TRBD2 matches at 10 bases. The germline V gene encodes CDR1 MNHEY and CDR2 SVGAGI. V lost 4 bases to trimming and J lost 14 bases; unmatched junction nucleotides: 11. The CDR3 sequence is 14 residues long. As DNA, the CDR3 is TGTGCCAGCAGTTGGGGTAGCGGGGGGCCGGGCGAGTTCTTC. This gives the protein CASSWGSGGPGEFF.

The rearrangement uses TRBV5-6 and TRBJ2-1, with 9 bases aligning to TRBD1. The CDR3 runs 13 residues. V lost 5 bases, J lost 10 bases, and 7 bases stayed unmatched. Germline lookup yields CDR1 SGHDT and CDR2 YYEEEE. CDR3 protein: CASRGTGRNEQFF. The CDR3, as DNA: TGTGCCAGCAGGGGGACAGGGAGGAACGAGCAGTTCTTC. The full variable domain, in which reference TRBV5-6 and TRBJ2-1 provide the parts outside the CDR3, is DAGVTQSPTHLIKTRGQQVTLRCSPKSGHDTVSWYQQALGQGPQFIFQYYEEEERQRGNFPDRFSGHQFPNYSSELNVNALLLGDSALYLCASRGTGRNEQFFGPGTRLTVL.

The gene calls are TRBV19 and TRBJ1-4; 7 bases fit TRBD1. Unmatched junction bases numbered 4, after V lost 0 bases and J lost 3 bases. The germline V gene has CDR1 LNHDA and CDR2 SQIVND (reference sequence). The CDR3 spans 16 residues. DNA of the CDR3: TGTGCCAGTAGTATAGATCCCGGGACAGCTAATGAAAAACTGTTTTTT. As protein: CASSIDPGTANEKLFF. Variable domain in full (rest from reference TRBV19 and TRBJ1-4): DGGITQSPKYLFRKEGQNVTLSCEQNLNHDAMYWYRQDPGQGLRLIYYSQIVNDFQKGDIAEGYSVSREKKESFPLTVTSAQKNPTAFYLCASSIDPGTANEKLFFGSGTQLSVL.

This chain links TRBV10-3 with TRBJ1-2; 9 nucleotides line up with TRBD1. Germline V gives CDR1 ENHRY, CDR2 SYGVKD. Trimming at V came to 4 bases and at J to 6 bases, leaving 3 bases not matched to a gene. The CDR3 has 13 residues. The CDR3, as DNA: TGTGCCATCAGTGGTACAGGGGGCGATGGCTACACCTTC. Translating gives CAISGTGGDGYTF.

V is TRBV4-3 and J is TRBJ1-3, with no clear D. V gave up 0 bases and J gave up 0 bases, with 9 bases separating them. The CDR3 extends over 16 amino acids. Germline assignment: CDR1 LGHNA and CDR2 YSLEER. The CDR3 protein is CASSQEYSRSGNTIYF. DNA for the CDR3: TGCGCCAGCAGCCAAGAGTATAGCCGCTCTGGAAACACCATATATTTT.

This chain's CDR3 is CASSFGGGGTTEAFF. CDR3 sequence (DNA): TGTGCCAGCAGCTTCGGAGGAGGAGGTACGACTGAAGCTTTCTTT. V is TRBV11-3 and J is TRBJ1-1; D not resolved. The V gene lost 3 bases and the J gene lost 5 bases, with 16 bases spanning the gap. This CDR3 is built from 15 residues. Germline V CDR1 and CDR2: SGHNT, YENEEA.

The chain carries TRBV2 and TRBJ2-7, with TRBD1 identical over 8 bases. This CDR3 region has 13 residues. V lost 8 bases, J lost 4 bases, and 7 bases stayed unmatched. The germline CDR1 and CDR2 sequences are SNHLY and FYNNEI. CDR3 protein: CASEQGVGYEQYF. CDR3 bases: TGTGCCAGCGAACAGGGGGTAGGGTACGAGCAGTACTTC.

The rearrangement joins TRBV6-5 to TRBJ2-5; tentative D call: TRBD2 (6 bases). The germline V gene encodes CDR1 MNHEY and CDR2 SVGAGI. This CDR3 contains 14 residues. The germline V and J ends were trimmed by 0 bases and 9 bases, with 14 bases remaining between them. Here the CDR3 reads CASSYSRSGGAQYF. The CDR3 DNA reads TGTGCCAGCAGTTACTCGAGGTCCGGGGGTGCCCAGTACTTC.

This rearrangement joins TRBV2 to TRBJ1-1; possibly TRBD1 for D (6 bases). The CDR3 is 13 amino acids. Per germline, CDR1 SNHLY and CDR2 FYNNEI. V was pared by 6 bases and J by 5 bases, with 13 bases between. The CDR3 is CASRIRQDTEAFF. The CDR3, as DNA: TGTGCCAGCAGGATCCGACAGGATACTGAAGCTTTCTTT.

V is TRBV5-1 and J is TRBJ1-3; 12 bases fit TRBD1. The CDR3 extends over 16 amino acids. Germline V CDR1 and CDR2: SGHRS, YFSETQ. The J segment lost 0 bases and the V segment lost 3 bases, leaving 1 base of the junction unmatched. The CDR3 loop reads CASSSGQGASGNTIYF. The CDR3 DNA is TGCGCCAGCAGCTCGGGACAGGGGGCCTCTGGAAACACCATATATTTT.